This TCR beta chain came from a study of T-cell memory formation after mild COVID-19. Study context: TCR clusters largely stayed donor specific.

The authors produced TCR alpha and TCR beta cDNA libraries with sample barcodes and UMIs by 5'RACE using constant-segment primers. Via MiXCR, TCRdb re-called the 5' RACE reads, giving one row per CDR3 protein. Among 250,000 to 350,000 distinct CDR3 sequences, less than 20% were seen once, and the ten largest hold 22%. Study-wide results and caveats: A second wave expanding day 15 to 37 was CD4+-biased; contracting clones were balanced. Researchers found some responding clones in pre-infection memory, a sign that cross-reactive memory joined.

The length of the CDR3 is 15 residues. With 4 bases clipped from V and 3 bases from J, the junction kept 3 bases outside the gene matches. Germline assignment: CDR1 SGHTA and CDR2 FQGNSA. This clonotype has ten or more counts. Its target is not known. The material sequenced was PBMCs or a T cell subset sorted from them (not recorded which). The source is a man younger than 30 who had mild COVID-19 (a few samples of this study predate the infection). Cell type and time point are not known. The J gene is TRBJ2-3, the V gene TRBV7-2, with 11 bases lining up with TRBD2. The CDR3 nucleotides are TGTGCCAGCAGCTATAGCGGGGGGGAGACAGATACGCAGTATTTT. Translation gives CASSYSGGETDTQYF.